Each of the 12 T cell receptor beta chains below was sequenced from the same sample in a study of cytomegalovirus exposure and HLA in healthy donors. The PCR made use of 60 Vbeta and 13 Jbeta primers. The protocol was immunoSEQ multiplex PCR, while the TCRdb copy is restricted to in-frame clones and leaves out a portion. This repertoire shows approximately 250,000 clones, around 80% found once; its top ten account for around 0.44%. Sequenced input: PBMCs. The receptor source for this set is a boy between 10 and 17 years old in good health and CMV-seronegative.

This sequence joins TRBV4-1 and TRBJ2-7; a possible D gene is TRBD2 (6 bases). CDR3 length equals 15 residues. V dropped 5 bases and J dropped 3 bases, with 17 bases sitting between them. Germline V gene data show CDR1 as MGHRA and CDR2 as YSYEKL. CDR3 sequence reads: CASSSQGLAGYEQYF. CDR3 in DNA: TGCGCCAGCAGCTCTCAGGGACTGGCGGGCTACGAGCAGTACTTC.

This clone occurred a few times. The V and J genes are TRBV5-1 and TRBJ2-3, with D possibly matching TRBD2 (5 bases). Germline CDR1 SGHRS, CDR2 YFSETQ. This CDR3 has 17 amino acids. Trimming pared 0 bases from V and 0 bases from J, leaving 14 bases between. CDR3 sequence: CASSLGLAALSTDTQYF. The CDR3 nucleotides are TGCGCCAGCAGCTTGGGGCTAGCCGCTCTTAGCACAGATACGCAGTATTTT.

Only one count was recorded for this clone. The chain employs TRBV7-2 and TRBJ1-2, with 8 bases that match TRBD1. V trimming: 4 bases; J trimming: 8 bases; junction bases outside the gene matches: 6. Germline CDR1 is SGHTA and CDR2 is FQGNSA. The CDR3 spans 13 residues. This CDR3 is CASSYDRGYGYTF. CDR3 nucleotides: TGTGCCAGCAGCTACGACAGGGGTTACGGCTACACCTTC.

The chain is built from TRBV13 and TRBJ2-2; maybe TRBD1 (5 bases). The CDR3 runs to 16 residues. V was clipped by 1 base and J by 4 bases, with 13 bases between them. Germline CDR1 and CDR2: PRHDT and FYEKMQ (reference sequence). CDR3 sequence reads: CASSLARKGITGELFF. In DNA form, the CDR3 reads TGTGCCAGCAGCTTAGCAAGAAAGGGGATCACCGGGGAGCTGTTTTTT.

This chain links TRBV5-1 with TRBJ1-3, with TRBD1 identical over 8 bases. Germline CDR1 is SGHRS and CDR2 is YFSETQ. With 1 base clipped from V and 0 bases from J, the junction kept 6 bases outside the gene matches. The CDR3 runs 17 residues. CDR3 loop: CASSLQRDRSSGNTIYF. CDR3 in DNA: TGCGCCAGCAGCTTGCAAAGGGACAGGAGCTCTGGAAACACCATATATTTT.

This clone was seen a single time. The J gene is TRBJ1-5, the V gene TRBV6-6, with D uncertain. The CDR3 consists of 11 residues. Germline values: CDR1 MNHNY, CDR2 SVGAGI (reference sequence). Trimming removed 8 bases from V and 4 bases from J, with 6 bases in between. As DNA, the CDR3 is TGTGCCAGCGGGCCAAATCAGCCCCAGCATTTT. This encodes CASGPNQPQHF.

CDR3 region: CASSLALGGAGDTQYF. CDR3 DNA: TGTGCCAGCAGCTTAGCACTCGGGGGGGCCGGGGATACGCAGTATTTT. This chain uses TRBV11-2 with TRBJ2-3; 8 positions agree with TRBD2. CDR3 length equals 16 residues. V lost 1 base to trimming and J lost 6 bases; unmatched junction nucleotides: 9. Germline loops: CDR1 SGHAT, CDR2 FQNNGV.

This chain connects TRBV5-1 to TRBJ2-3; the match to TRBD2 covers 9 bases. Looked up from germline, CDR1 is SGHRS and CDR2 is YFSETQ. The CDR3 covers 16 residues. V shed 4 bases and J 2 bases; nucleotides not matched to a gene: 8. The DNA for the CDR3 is TGCGCCAGCAGCCCGCGACTAGCGGACTCCACAGATACGCAGTATTTT. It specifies CASSPRLADSTDTQYF.

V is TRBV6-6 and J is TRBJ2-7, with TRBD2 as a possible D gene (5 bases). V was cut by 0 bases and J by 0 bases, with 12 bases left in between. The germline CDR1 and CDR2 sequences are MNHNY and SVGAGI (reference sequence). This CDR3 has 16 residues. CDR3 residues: CASSYSGGLSSYEQYF. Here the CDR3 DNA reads TGTGCCAGCAGTTACTCGGGCGGACTGAGCTCCTACGAGCAGTACTTC.

The CDR3 protein is CASSFLGADLGQGEGYTF. CDR3 DNA sequence: TGTGCCAGCAGCTTTCTAGGCGCTGATTTGGGACAGGGGGAAGGCTACACCTTC. V gene TRBV11-3 combines with J gene TRBJ1-2; TRBD1 matches at 11 bases. The V gene's germline CDR1 is SGHNT and CDR2 YENEEA. CDR3 length: 18 amino acids. With 3 bases clipped from V and 8 bases from J, the junction kept 17 bases outside the gene matches.

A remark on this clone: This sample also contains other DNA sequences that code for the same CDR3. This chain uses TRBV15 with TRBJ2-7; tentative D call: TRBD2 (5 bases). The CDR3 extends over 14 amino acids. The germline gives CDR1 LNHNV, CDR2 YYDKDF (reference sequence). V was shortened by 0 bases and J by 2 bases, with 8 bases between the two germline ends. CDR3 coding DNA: TGTGCCACCAGCAGAGATCGGGGAGCCTACGAGCAGTACTTC. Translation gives CATSRDRGAYEQYF.

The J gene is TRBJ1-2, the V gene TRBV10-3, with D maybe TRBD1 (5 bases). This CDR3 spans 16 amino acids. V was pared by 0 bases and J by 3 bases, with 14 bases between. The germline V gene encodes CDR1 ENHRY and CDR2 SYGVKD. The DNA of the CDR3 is TGTGCCATCAGTGAGTCGGCCAGGGTCGGACACTATGGCTACACCTTC. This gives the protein CAISESARVGHYGYTF.